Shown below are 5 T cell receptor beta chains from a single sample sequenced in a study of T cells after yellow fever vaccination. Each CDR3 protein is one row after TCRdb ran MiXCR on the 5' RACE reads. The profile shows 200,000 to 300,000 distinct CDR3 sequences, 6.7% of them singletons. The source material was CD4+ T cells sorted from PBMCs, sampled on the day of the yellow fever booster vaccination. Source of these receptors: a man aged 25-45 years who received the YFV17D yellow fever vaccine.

CDR3 sequence reads: CASSLNRRGSTDTQYF. CDR3 bases: TGTGCCAGCAGCTTAAACCGAAGGGGGTCCACAGATACGCAGTATTTT. The chain has TRBV7-9 and TRBJ2-3; tentatively, D is TRBD1 (6 bases). The CDR3 contains 16 residues. Germline V CDR1 and CDR2: SEHNR, FQNEAQ (reference sequence). Trimming removed 2 bases from V and 2 bases from J, with 14 bases in between. The full variable domain, with the rest looked up from reference TRBV7-9 and TRBJ2-3, is DTGVSQNPRHKITKRGQNVTFRCDPISEHNRLYWYRQTLGQGPEFLTYFQNEAQLEKSRLLSDRFSAERPKGSFSTLEIQRTEQGDSAMYLCASSLNRRGSTDTQYFGPGTRLTVL.

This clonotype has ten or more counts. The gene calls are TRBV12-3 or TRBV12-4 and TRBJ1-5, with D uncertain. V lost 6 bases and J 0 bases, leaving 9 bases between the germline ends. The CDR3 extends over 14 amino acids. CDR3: CASRPGNSNQPQHF. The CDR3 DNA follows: TGTGCCAGCAGACCAGGCAATAGCAATCAGCCCCAGCATTTT.

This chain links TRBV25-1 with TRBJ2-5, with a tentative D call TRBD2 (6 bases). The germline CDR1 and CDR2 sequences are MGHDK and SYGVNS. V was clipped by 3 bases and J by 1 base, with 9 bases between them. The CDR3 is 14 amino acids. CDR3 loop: CASSEGGVQETQYF. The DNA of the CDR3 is TGTGCCAGCAGTGAGGGAGGAGTCCAAGAGACCCAGTACTTC.

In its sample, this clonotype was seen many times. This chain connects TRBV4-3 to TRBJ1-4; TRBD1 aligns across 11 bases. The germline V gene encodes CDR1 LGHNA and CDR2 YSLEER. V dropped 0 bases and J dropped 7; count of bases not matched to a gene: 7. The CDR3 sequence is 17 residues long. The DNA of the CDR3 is TGCGCCAGCAGCCAAGACGTACCTGGACAGGGGGCTGAAAAACTGTTTTTT. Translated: CASSQDVPGQGAEKLFF.

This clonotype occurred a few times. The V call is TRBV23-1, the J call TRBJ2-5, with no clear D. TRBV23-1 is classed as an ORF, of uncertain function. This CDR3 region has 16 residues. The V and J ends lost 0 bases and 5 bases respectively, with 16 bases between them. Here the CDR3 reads CASSQSGPADRETQYF. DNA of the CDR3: TGCGCCAGCAGTCAATCAGGCCCCGCGGACCGCGAGACCCAGTACTTC.